These 21 T cell receptor beta chains came from one sample sequenced in a study of cytomegalovirus exposure and HLA in healthy donors. PCR involved 60 Vbeta and 13 Jbeta primers. This table comes from immunoSEQ multiplex PCR, and its TCRdb copy is limited to in-frame clones, with some not included. The sample lists roughly 200,000 clones; around 88% were seen once. Sequencing was done on a sample of PBMCs. All receptors come from a woman younger than 30 in good health and CMV-seronegative.

The chain employs TRBV15 and TRBJ1-1; perhaps TRBD1 as D (6 bases). The CDR3 runs to 13 residues. V was pared by 5 bases and J by 3 bases, with 10 bases between. The germline gives CDR1 LNHNV, CDR2 YYDKDF (reference sequence). The CDR3 is CATSVRGDTEAFF. The CDR3 DNA is TGTGCCACCAGCGTCAGGGGAGACACTGAAGCTTTCTTT.

The chain combines TRBV7-3 with TRBJ1-1; D perhaps matches TRBD1 (5 bases). In germline, CDR1 is SGHTA, CDR2 FQGTGA. This CDR3 has 13 amino acids. V lost 5 bases, J lost 5 bases, and 12 bases lay in between. The CDR3 loop reads CASSPTQGTEAFF. In nucleotides, the CDR3 is TGTGCCAGCAGCCCAACCCAGGGAACTGAAGCTTTCTTT. The variable domain in full, completed from reference TRBV7-3 and TRBJ1-1, reads GAGVSQTPSNKVTEKGKYVELRCDPISGHTALYWYRQSLGQGPEFLIYFQGTGAADDSGLPNDRFFAVRPEGSVSTLKIQRTERGDSAVYLCASSPTQGTEAFFGQGTRLTVV.

The chain's CDR3 is CASGLAGPSSYEQYF. The CDR3 DNA follows: TGTGCCAGTGGACTAGCGGGCCCCAGCTCCTACGAGCAGTACTTC. The chain couples TRBV19 to TRBJ2-7, with 11 bases lining up with TRBD2. The CDR3 has 15 amino acids. In germline, CDR1 is LNHDA, CDR2 SQIVND (reference sequence). Trimming cost V 8 bases and J 0 bases; bases outside gene matches: 6.

This clone was seen only once. The chain uses TRBV11-3 and TRBJ2-1; 7 bases align to TRBD1. Trimming at V came to 5 bases and at J to 9 bases, leaving 22 bases not matched to a gene. CDR1 is SGHNT and CDR2 is YENEEA in the germline V gene. The CDR3 spans 18 residues. CDR3: CASSLSVIDRESRSEQFF. In nucleotides, the CDR3 is TGTGCCAGCAGCCTCTCTGTAATCGACAGGGAGTCCCGTAGTGAGCAGTTCTTC.

In DNA, the CDR3 is TGTGCCAGCAGCCTAGAGGAGGCTAGCGGGCCCACCGGGGAGCTGTTTTTT. Protein: CASSLEEASGPTGELFF. This rearrangement joins TRBV7-9 to TRBJ2-2, with 8 bases matching TRBD2. J was trimmed by 4 bases and V by 5 bases; bases with no gene match: 12. CDR3 length: 17 residues. Per germline, CDR1 SEHNR and CDR2 FQNEAQ (reference sequence).

This clone was seen only a few times. This chain connects TRBV4-3 to TRBJ2-3, with no clear D. V gave up 1 base and J gave up 5 bases, with 10 bases separating them. Germline V gives CDR1 LGHNA, CDR2 YSLEER. The CDR3 extends over 14 amino acids. The CDR3 reads CASSQVSTGDTQYF. CDR3 nucleotide sequence: TGCGCCAGCAGCCAAGTTTCCACCGGAGATACGCAGTATTTT.

The chain's CDR3 is CASGCGGSSSSYNSPLHF. CDR3 nucleotide sequence: TGTGCTAGTGGTTGCGGGGGGTCAAGCAGCTCCTATAATTCACCCCTCCACTTT. The V gene is TRBV12-5, the J gene TRBJ1-6, with D possibly TRBD1 on 5 matching bases. The germline CDR1 and CDR2 sequences are LGHNT and FRNRAP. Trimming took 4 bases from V and 0 from J, leaving 16 bases between them. The CDR3 is made up of 18 amino acids.

This rearrangement joins TRBV6-5 to TRBJ1-6, with D possibly matching TRBD1 (5 bases). The CDR3 loop spans 13 amino acids. Trimming cost V 0 bases and J 12 bases, with 9 bases left between them. The germline CDR1 and CDR2 sequences are MNHEY and SVGAGI. The CDR3 DNA sequence: TGTGCCAGCAGTTACTCGTACGGACAACCCCTCCACTTT. This encodes CASSYSYGQPLHF.

J is TRBJ2-7 and V is TRBV7-9, with TRBD1 matching over 10 bases. CDR1 and CDR2 from the germline V gene are SEHNR and FQNEAQ (reference sequence). J lost 3 bases, V lost 5 bases, and 7 bases had no gene match. The CDR3 loop spans 15 amino acids. For the CDR3, the DNA is TGTGCCAGCAGCGTAGACAGGGGGCGTCACTACGAGCAGTACTTC. As protein: CASSVDRGRHYEQYF.

The count of this clone is one. V and J are TRBV4-1 and TRBJ2-7; 7 bases map to TRBD1. CDR1 and CDR2 (germline): MGHRA, YSYEKL. CDR3 length equals 16 residues. V trimming: 1 base; J trimming: 0 bases; junction bases outside the gene matches: 6. CDR3 loop: CASSQAAQGSSYEQYF. CDR3 coding DNA: TGCGCCAGCAGCCAAGCCGCACAGGGGTCCTCCTACGAGCAGTACTTC.

The chain employs TRBV7-9 and TRBJ1-2, with 11 bases aligning to TRBD1. The germline gives CDR1 SEHNR, CDR2 FQNEAQ (reference sequence). The trim removed 3 bases at V and 6 bases at J, leaving 6 bases unmatched. The CDR3 sequence is 15 residues long. The CDR3 sequence: CASSFRDRGEDGYTF. The CDR3 DNA reads as TGTGCCAGCAGCTTCCGGGACAGGGGGGAGGATGGCTACACCTTC. The full variable domain, its missing parts supplied by reference TRBV7-9 and TRBJ1-2, is DTGVSQNPRHKITKRGQNVTFRCDPISEHNRLYWYRQTLGQGPEFLTYFQNEAQLEKSRLLSDRFSAERPKGSFSTLEIQRTEQGDSAMYLCASSFRDRGEDGYTFGSGTRLTVV.

The chain couples TRBV29-1 to TRBJ1-1, with 9 nucleotides matching TRBD1. CDR1 is SQVTM and CDR2 is ANQGSEA in the germline V gene. The CDR3 is made up of 15 amino acids. V dropped 6 bases and J dropped 0; count of bases not matched to a gene: 8. CDR3 coding DNA: TGCAGCGTATATAATACAGGGGGCGTGAACACTGAAGCTTTCTTT. This encodes CSVYNTGGVNTEAFF. The whole variable domain, filled in from reference TRBV29-1 and TRBJ1-1, reads SAVISQKPSRDICQRGTSLTIQCQVDSQVTMMFWYRQQPGQSLTLIATANQGSEATYESGFVIDKFPISRPNLTFSTLTVSNMSPEDSSIYLCSVYNTGGVNTEAFFGQGTRLTVV.

CDR3 protein: CASSPRDSSNYGYTF. CDR3 nucleotides: TGTGCCAGCTCACCGAGGGACAGCTCTAACTATGGCTACACCTTC. The chain couples TRBV18 to TRBJ1-2, with TRBD1 matching over 7 bases. Per germline, CDR1 KGHSH and CDR2 LQKENI. This CDR3 comprises 15 residues. The V and J ends lost 3 bases and 0 bases, in that order; junction bases with no gene match: 4.

This chain uses TRBV7-2 with TRBJ2-6; TRBD1 aligns across 12 bases. The germline V gene has CDR1 SGHTA and CDR2 FQGNSA. J lost 1 base, V lost 1 base, and 5 bases had no gene match. This CDR3 contains 19 residues. This CDR3 reads CASSLEWGQGASGANVLTF. The CDR3 nucleotides read TGTGCCAGCAGCTTAGAATGGGGACAGGGGGCTTCTGGGGCCAACGTCCTGACTTTC.

V usage is TRBV30 and J usage is TRBJ1-1; D ambiguous. The CDR3 is 11 residues long. In germline, CDR1 is GTSNPN, CDR2 SVGIG (reference sequence). V gave up 5 bases and J gave up 7 bases, with 11 bases separating them. CDR3 DNA: TGTGCCTGGGGGAGGCGGGATGAAGCTTTCTTT. It is translated as CAWGRRDEAFF. The full variable domain, completed using reference TRBV30 and TRBJ1-1, is SQTIHQWPATLVQPVGSPLSLECTVEGTSNPNLYWYRQAAGRGLQLLFYSVGIGQISSEVPQNLSASRPQDRQFILSSKKLLLSDSGFYLCAWGRRDEAFFGQGTRLTVV.

With respect to this clone: Mismatch with germline at one junction end may stem from a read error. The J gene is TRBJ2-6, the V gene TRBV7-2; 9 bases line up with TRBD1. This CDR3 has 17 residues. Germline V gives CDR1 SGHTA, CDR2 FQGNSA. The CDR3 region is CAGSLQGASSGANVLTF. Here the CDR3 DNA reads TGTGCCGGCAGCTTACAGGGGGCAAGCTCTGGGGCCAACGTCCTGACTTTC.

V usage is TRBV6-1 and J usage is TRBJ1-2, with unresolved D. Germline V CDR1 and CDR2: MNHNS, SASEGT. The V and J ends lost 8 bases and 7 bases respectively, with 11 bases between them. There are 11 residues in the CDR3. This CDR3 is CASLREGGYTF. CDR3 DNA sequence: TGTGCCAGCTTACGGGAGGGTGGCTACACCTTC.

The CDR3 coding sequence is TGTGCCAGCAGTGAAGCGGCGGGGGGGCTAAACAATGAGCAGTTCTTC. Its translation is CASSEAAGGLNNEQFF. The chain carries TRBV2 and TRBJ2-1; 9 bases fit TRBD2. Losses at the gene ends were 0 bases for V and 5 bases for J; bases not matched to a gene: 5. The germline V gene has CDR1 SNHLY and CDR2 FYNNEI. CDR3 length: 16 residues.

The gene calls are TRBV5-4 and TRBJ2-7; 9 nucleotides match TRBD2. The CDR3 covers 15 residues. The junction had 9 bases not matched to a gene; V was cut back by 3 bases and J by 5 bases. Germline lookup yields CDR1 SGHNT and CDR2 YYREEE (reference sequence). CDR3 sequence: CASSSRLAAADEQYF. CDR3 coding DNA: TGTGCCAGCAGCTCGCGACTAGCGGCCGCCGACGAGCAGTACTTC.

The chain recombines TRBV4-3 with TRBJ2-1, with a tentative D call TRBD2 (6 bases). Trimming took 0 bases from V and 4 from J, leaving 13 bases between them. CDR3 length equals 16 residues. Per germline, CDR1 LGHNA and CDR2 YSLEER. CDR3 nucleotide sequence: TGCGCCAGCAGCCAAGAATTAGCGGTTGCTTACAATGAGCAGTTCTTC. It translates to CASSQELAVAYNEQFF.

The V call is TRBV19, the J call TRBJ2-6; TRBD2 might be the D (6 bases). The CDR3 is made up of 17 amino acids. The germline V and J ends were trimmed by 10 bases and 0 bases, with 19 bases remaining between them. Germline assignment: CDR1 LNHDA and CDR2 SQIVND (reference sequence). The CDR3 DNA is TGTGCCACCCAACCGGGGACTGATCCCTCTGGGGCCAACGTCCTGACTTTC. It specifies CATQPGTDPSGANVLTF.